This TCR beta chain was found in a study of blood T cell repertoires in COVID-19. Study-wide context: Whether acute or convalescent, the COVID-19 samples came from the United States, Italy and Spain. From T cells, B-cell-depleted T cells, or PBMCs came the material, which was cDNA or gDNA.

Remarks on this clone: The junction differs from germline at one of its ends, possibly a read error.

In the authors' methods: By means of reference gene primer amplification, nucleated cell counts were estimated. Profiled with immunoSEQ multiplex PCR; TCRdb holds only in-frame clones, not every one. V and J calls and clone size come straight from that table; D and trimming were deduced from the DNA. The repertoire includes 200,000 to 250,000 clones, about 90% of them detected once, and approximately 2.4% sits in the top ten. Seattle researchers signed up patients amid active infection and tracked them longitudinally. The CDR3 runs 16 residues. This receptor was taken from a man in his thirties or forties with COVID-19, enrolled during active disease. The sequenced sample was peripheral blood. The chain is built from TRBV23-1 and TRBJ1-2; D call uncertain. TRBV23-1 is an ORF, and what it does is uncertain. The CDR3 loop is CAGSPRPLERYYGYTF. The CDR3 nucleotides are TGCGCCGGCAGCCCGCGGCCCCTAGAAAGATACTATGGCTACACCTTC.